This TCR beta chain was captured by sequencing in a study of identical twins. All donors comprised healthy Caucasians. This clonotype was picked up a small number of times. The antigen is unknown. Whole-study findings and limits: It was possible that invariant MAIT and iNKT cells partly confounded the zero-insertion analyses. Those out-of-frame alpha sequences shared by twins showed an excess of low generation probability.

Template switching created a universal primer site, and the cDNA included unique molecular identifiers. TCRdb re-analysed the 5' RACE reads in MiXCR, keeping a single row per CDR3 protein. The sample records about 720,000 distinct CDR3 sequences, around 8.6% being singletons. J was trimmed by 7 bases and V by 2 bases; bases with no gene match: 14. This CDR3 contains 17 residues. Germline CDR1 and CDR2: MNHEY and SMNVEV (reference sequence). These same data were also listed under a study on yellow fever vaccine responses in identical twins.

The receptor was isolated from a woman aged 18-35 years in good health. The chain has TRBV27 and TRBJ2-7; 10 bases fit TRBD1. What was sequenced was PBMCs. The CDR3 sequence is CASSLGSSGTGVEEQYF. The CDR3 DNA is TGTGCCAGCAGTTTAGGATCGAGTGGGACAGGGGTAGAAGAGCAGTACTTC.